These 19 T cell receptor beta chains originate from one sample sequenced in a study of control samples from healthy donors and cancer patients. Using immunoSEQ multiplex PCR, the repertoire was profiled, and TCRdb retains in-frame clones only, with some absent. This sample has roughly 94,000 clones, with 70% to 85% found just once. Material for sequencing was PBMCs. The receptors were gathered from a man between 65 and 79 years old with lung cancer.

The rearrangement joins TRBV12-3 or TRBV12-4 to TRBJ1-1; TRBD1 might be the D (5 bases). V gave up 6 bases and J gave up 4 bases, with 12 bases separating them. CDR3 length: 13 residues. CDR3 bases: TGTGCCAGCAGACGGCTTGGGACCACTGAAGCTTTCTTT. Translation gives CASRRLGTTEAFF.

The chain uses TRBV30 and TRBJ1-3, with D possibly matching TRBD1 (6 bases). CDR1 GTSNPN and CDR2 SVGIG come from the germline V gene (reference sequence). V lost 2 bases to trimming and J lost 1 base, with 18 bases between them. This CDR3 has 17 amino acids. The CDR3 DNA sequence: TGTGCCTGGAGTCAGGTCGGCAGGGGAAGGTCTGGAAACACCATATATTTT. Its protein product is CAWSQVGRGRSGNTIYF.

This chain uses TRBV18 with TRBJ2-3; 8 nucleotides agree with TRBD2. From germline, CDR1 is KGHSH and CDR2 LQKENI. The V segment lost 1 base and the J segment 2 bases; nucleotides outside the gene matches: 8. The CDR3 runs to 17 residues. CDR3 sequence: CASSPHAGGKITDTQYF. The CDR3 DNA follows: TGTGCCAGCTCACCACACGCGGGGGGTAAGATCACAGATACGCAGTATTTT.

The CDR3 DNA sequence: TGCGCCAGCAGCCCCGTAAGCCGGGGGGAGCTGTTTTTT. Translated: CASSPVSRGELFF. The rearrangement links TRBV5-1 to TRBJ2-2; D ambiguous. Germline values: CDR1 SGHRS, CDR2 YFSETQ. The CDR3 spans 13 residues. Trimming removed 4 bases at V and 8 bases at J, with 12 bases between.

This chain links TRBV7-9 with TRBJ1-1, with D unclear. The germline V gene encodes CDR1 SEHNR and CDR2 FQNEAQ (reference sequence). The CDR3 is made up of 14 amino acids. With 1 base removed from V and 0 bases from J, the gap between germline ends came to 6 bases. As DNA, the CDR3 is TGTGCCAGCAGCTTAGGACTGATGAACACTGAAGCTTTCTTT. Translating it yields CASSLGLMNTEAFF.

The genes are TRBV19 and TRBJ2-2, with a tentative D call TRBD2 (7 bases). Trimming left V 5 bases short and J 1 base short, with 17 bases between. The CDR3 is made up of 17 amino acids. The V gene's germline CDR1 is LNHDA and CDR2 SQIVND (reference sequence). In DNA, the CDR3 is TGTGCCAGTAGTCTCCCGAGGGGGGGCCAGAACACCGGGGAGCTGTTTTTT. Encoded protein: CASSLPRGGQNTGELFF.

The gene calls are TRBV5-1 and TRBJ1-1, with D maybe TRBD1 (5 bases). This CDR3 is built from 15 residues. The germline CDR1 and CDR2 sequences are SGHRS and YFSETQ. Trimming took 3 bases from V and 2 from J, leaving 14 bases between them. The CDR3 DNA reads TGCGCCAGCAGCTCAGACAGCCAACTAAACACTGAAGCTTTCTTT. Amino acids: CASSSDSQLNTEAFF.

The chain carries TRBV6-2 or TRBV6-3 and TRBJ1-2; D is uncertain. The germline V gene encodes CDR1 MNHEY and CDR2 SVGEGT. The V gene lost 0 bases and the J gene lost 8 bases, with 13 bases spanning the gap. There are 14 residues in the CDR3. CDR3 region: CASSYSTATSGYTF. CDR3 coding DNA: TGTGCCAGCAGTTACTCTACCGCTACTTCAGGCTACACCTTC.

The genes are TRBV18 and TRBJ2-4, with D uncertain. V lost 6 bases and J 9 bases, leaving 15 bases between the germline ends. Germline CDR1 reads KGHSH; CDR2 reads LQKENI. This CDR3 contains 13 residues. The CDR3 reads CASSSDTGSIQYF. CDR3 nucleotides: TGTGCCAGCTCTTCTGACACGGGTTCCATTCAGTACTTC.

This clone has just a few counts. CDR3 loop: CASSFSDASYNEQFF. The CDR3 DNA follows: TGTGCCAGCAGCTTTAGCGATGCCTCCTACAATGAGCAGTTCTTC. The chain uses TRBV7-9 and TRBJ2-1; a possible D gene is TRBD2 (5 bases). The CDR3 sequence is 15 residues long. The germline V gene has CDR1 SEHNR and CDR2 FQNEAQ (reference sequence). V lost 3 bases and J lost 0, with 9 bases in between.

The V gene is TRBV7-6, the J gene TRBJ2-5; 8 nucleotides align to TRBD2. Germline V lookup: CDR1 SGHVS, CDR2 FNYEAQ. J lost 5 bases, V lost 4 bases, and 0 bases had no gene match. The CDR3 consists of 12 residues. This chain's CDR3 is CASSSSGETQYF. CDR3 DNA: TGTGCCAGCAGCTCTAGCGGGGAGACCCAGTACTTC. Drawing the rest from reference TRBV7-6 and TRBJ2-5, the complete variable domain is GAGVSQSPRYKVTKRGQDVALRCDPISGHVSLYWYRQALGQGPEFLTYFNYEAQQDKSGLPNDRFSAERPEGSISTLTIQRTEQRDSAMYRCASSSSGETQYFGPGTRLLVL.

The J gene is TRBJ2-7, the V gene TRBV27; TRBD1 matches at 7 bases. V shed 6 bases, J shed 1 base, and the junction held 12 bases outside the gene matches. The CDR3 contains 16 residues. The germline V gene encodes CDR1 MNHEY and CDR2 SMNVEV (reference sequence). The DNA of the CDR3 is TGTGCCAGCAGCATTACTCCGGGACAGAAATCCTACGAGCAGTACTTC. Protein sequence: CASSITPGQKSYEQYF.

The CDR3 nucleotides read TGCGCCAGCAGCTTAGACAGGGCCACTGAAGCTTTCTTT. Amino acids: CASSLDRATEAFF. The chain links TRBV5-1 to TRBJ1-1; 7 nucleotides agree with TRBD1. Trimming took 2 bases from V and 4 from J; bases not matched to a gene: 2. CDR3 length: 13 residues. Germline-derived CDR1 and CDR2 are SGHRS and YFSETQ.

This clone occurred once. This sequence joins TRBV5-1 and TRBJ2-1, with unresolved D. Per the germline V gene, CDR1 is SGHRS and CDR2 is YFSETQ. The CDR3 spans 13 residues. V was pared by 4 bases and J by 6 bases, with 11 bases between. Written as DNA, the CDR3 is TGCGCCAGCAGCGGCGGTGGGCCCAATGAGCAGTTCTTC. It specifies CASSGGGPNEQFF.

This CDR3 is CASSLGAGVKNYEQYF. The CDR3 DNA reads TGTGCCAGCAGCTTGGGCGCAGGGGTCAAAAACTACGAGCAGTACTTC. The chain links TRBV5-4 to TRBJ2-7, with a possible D match to TRBD1 (6 bases). V dropped 0 bases and J dropped 3 bases, with 16 bases sitting between them. Per the germline V gene, CDR1 is SGHNT and CDR2 is YYREEE (reference sequence). The CDR3 is made up of 16 amino acids. The full variable domain, its missing parts supplied by reference TRBV5-4 and TRBJ2-7, is ETGVTQSPTHLIKTRGQQVTLRCSSQSGHNTVSWYQQALGQGPQFIFQYYREEENGRGNFPPRFSGLQFPNYSSELNVNALELDDSALYLCASSLGAGVKNYEQYFGPGTRLTVT.

There are a few counts of this clone. The rearrangement uses TRBV9 and TRBJ2-3; 10 nucleotides align to TRBD2. Germline V gene sequence: CDR1 SGDLS, CDR2 YYNGEE. V trimming: 0 bases; J trimming: 2 bases; junction bases outside the gene matches: 6. The CDR3 extends over 17 amino acids. In nucleotides, the CDR3 is TGTGCCAGCAGCGTAGTGGGTAGCGGGGGGTCCACAGATACGCAGTATTTT. Amino acids: CASSVVGSGGSTDTQYF.

The count of this clone is one. The chain recombines TRBV9 with TRBJ2-1; D is undetermined. CDR3 size: 15 residues. Per germline, CDR1 SGDLS and CDR2 YYNGEE. The V end lost 0 bases, the J end lost 0 bases, and 7 bases lay between the germline ends. CDR3 bases: TGTGCCAGCAGCGTAGTACAGAGCTCCTACAATGAGCAGTTCTTC. Amino acids: CASSVVQSSYNEQFF.

The V call is TRBV5-5, the J call TRBJ2-5; possible D gene TRBD1, 6 bases. With 3 bases removed from V and 5 bases from J, the gap between germline ends came to 17 bases. The CDR3 is 15 amino acids. CDR1 and CDR2 (germline): SGHKS, YYEKEE (reference sequence). CDR3 amino acids: CASSYLGTPTETQYF. The CDR3 region has the DNA TGTGCCAGCAGCTACCTAGGGACACCGACGGAGACCCAGTACTTC.

V is TRBV30 and J is TRBJ2-5, with 7 nucleotides matching TRBD1. CDR1 GTSNPN and CDR2 SVGIG come from the germline V gene (reference sequence). The CDR3 covers 14 residues. Trimming took 4 bases from V and 2 from J; bases not matched to a gene: 7. The CDR3 spells CAWILGGQQETQYF. CDR3 DNA sequence: TGTGCCTGGATCCTAGGGGGACAGCAAGAGACCCAGTACTTC.